Below are 32 T cell receptor beta chains sequenced from a single sample in a study of T cells in Graves' hyperthyroidism and ophthalmopathy. TCR beta CDR3 sequences were amplified from RNA transcripts. During a first-round RT-PCR of the TCR CDR3, the HTBI primer set was used. TCRdb reprocessed the multiplex PCR reads via MiXCR and lists one record per CDR3 protein. The repertoire holds around 700,000 distinct CDR3 sequences, with roughly a sixth as singletons. The source material was blood. Every receptor here comes from a woman in her 50s with Graves' hyperthyroidism that later progressed to Graves' ophthalmopathy.

This clonotype has ten or more counts. The CDR3 DNA reads TGTGCCAGCAGACCTACAGGGGGCTCGACAGATACGCAGTATTTT. This encodes CASRPTGGSTDTQYF. The chain joins TRBV12-3 or TRBV12-4 to TRBJ2-3; 9 bases fit TRBD1. The CDR3 length is 15 residues. The V gene end was trimmed by 6 bases and the J gene end by 3 bases; junction bases not matched to a gene: 7.

The CDR3 coding sequence is TGTGCCAGCAGCCCCAGGGGTGATTCACCCCTCCACTTT. Its translation is CASSPRGDSPLHF. The genes are TRBV3-1 and TRBJ1-6; TRBD1 is a possible D gene (6 bases). V lost 4 bases, J lost 8 bases, and 9 bases lay in between. CDR1 LGHDT and CDR2 YNNKEL come from the germline V gene (reference sequence). This CDR3 region has 13 residues.

This clonotype was observed many times. V and J are TRBV12-3 or TRBV12-4 and TRBJ2-5; 10 bases are a match to TRBD2. V was pared by 6 bases and J by 2 bases, with 6 bases of the junction left unmatched. There are 15 residues in the CDR3. CDR3 loop: CASSPSGGLQETQYF. For the CDR3, the DNA is TGTGCCAGCAGCCCTAGCGGGGGCCTACAAGAGACCCAGTACTTC.

The CDR3 sequence: CASSFRKGQEGYGYTF. The CDR3 nucleotides are TGTGCCAGCAGTTTTCGAAAGGGACAGGAAGGCTATGGCTACACCTTC. The J gene is TRBJ1-2, the V gene TRBV27; 8 bases agree with TRBD1. The CDR3 sequence is 16 residues long. The V gene's germline CDR1 is MNHEY and CDR2 SMNVEV (reference sequence). V dropped 3 bases and J dropped 4; count of bases not matched to a gene: 10.

This clonotype was picked up many times. The chain carries TRBV12-3 or TRBV12-4 and TRBJ2-3; the D is unclear. V was pared by 2 bases and J by 0 bases, with 6 bases between. The CDR3 covers 14 residues. The CDR3 loop reads CASSLTPSTDTQYF. CDR3 bases: TGTGCCAGCAGTTTAACGCCGAGCACAGATACGCAGTATTTT.

In this sample, this clonotype turned up a few times. The chain links TRBV6-5 to TRBJ1-2, with D perhaps TRBD1 (6 bases). The CDR3 runs to 16 residues. Trimming shortened V by 2 bases and J by 4 bases, and 17 bases separated the two germline ends. CDR1 is MNHEY and CDR2 is SVGAGI in the germline V gene. In DNA form, the CDR3 reads TGTGCCAGCAGTTACGCCGGGGGGGGCGATCTCTATGGCTACACCTTC. Its translation: CASSYAGGGDLYGYTF.

The rearrangement links TRBV7-9 to TRBJ2-1; D gene uncertain. The CDR3 length is 16 residues. Germline CDR1 is SEHNR and CDR2 is FQNEAQ (reference sequence). With 5 bases removed from V and 0 bases from J, the gap between germline ends came to 14 bases. The CDR3 loop is CASSPRAASSYNEQFF. Written as DNA, the CDR3 is TGTGCCAGCAGCCCAAGGGCCGCAAGCTCCTACAATGAGCAGTTCTTC. Supplemented by reference TRBV7-9 and TRBJ2-1, the full variable domain reads DTGVSQNPRHKITKRGQNVTFRCDPISEHNRLYWYRQTLGQGPEFLTYFQNEAQLEKSRLLSDRFSAERPKGSFSTLEIQRTEQGDSAMYLCASSPRAASSYNEQFFGPGTRLTVL.

The CDR3 loop reads CASSSLRQGTSGGADTQYF. In nucleotides, the CDR3 is TGTGCCAGCAGCTCGTTGAGGCAGGGGACTAGCGGGGGCGCAGATACGCAGTATTTT. V is TRBV7-6 and J is TRBJ2-3, with 14 bases identical to TRBD2. The CDR3 runs to 19 residues. CDR1 is SGHVS and CDR2 is FNYEAQ in the germline V gene. The J segment lost 4 bases and the V segment lost 4 bases, leaving 13 bases of the junction unmatched. Filled out from reference TRBV7-6 and TRBJ2-3, the complete variable domain reads GAGVSQSPRYKVTKRGQDVALRCDPISGHVSLYWYRQALGQGPEFLTYFNYEAQQDKSGLPNDRFSAERPEGSISTLTIQRTEQRDSAMYRCASSSLRQGTSGGADTQYFGPGTRLTVL.

This clonotype was counted at least ten times. V and J are TRBV12-3 or TRBV12-4 and TRBJ2-2, with D tentatively TRBD1 (5 bases). The length of the CDR3 is 16 residues. V was cut by 5 bases and J by 4 bases, with 17 bases left in between. Here the CDR3 DNA reads TGTGCCAGCAGTCCTACCTTCGCAGGGCCCACCGGGGAGCTGTTTTTT. Its translation is CASSPTFAGPTGELFF.

This clonotype was counted many times. This chain uses TRBV20-1 with TRBJ1-6; 8 bases align to TRBD1. Germline CDR1 is DFQATT and CDR2 is SNEGSKA (reference sequence). With V trimmed by 1 base and J by 9 bases, 8 bases remained unmatched. The CDR3 is made up of 15 amino acids. Here the CDR3 reads CSARVGRGQGSPLHF. For the CDR3, the DNA is TGCAGTGCTAGAGTGGGCAGGGGGCAGGGTTCACCCCTCCACTTT.

This clonotype was counted many times. The CDR3 DNA follows: TGTGCCAGCAGCTTGTCCCGGGGAGAAGAGACCCAGTACTTC. Protein product: CASSLSRGEETQYF. The chain employs TRBV7-9 and TRBJ2-5; perhaps TRBD2 as D (5 bases). Looked up from germline, CDR1 is SEHNR and CDR2 is FQNEAQ (reference sequence). With 3 bases removed from V and 3 bases from J, the gap between germline ends came to 11 bases. The CDR3 is 14 residues long.

The chain links TRBV19 to TRBJ2-1; weak D call: TRBD2 (6 bases). The length of the CDR3 is 16 residues. Germline assignment: CDR1 LNHDA and CDR2 SQIVND (reference sequence). V lost 2 bases and J 4 bases, leaving 15 bases between the germline ends. CDR3 residues: CASSIMGGLNYNEQFF. Here the CDR3 DNA reads TGTGCCAGTAGTATAATGGGGGGACTCAATTACAATGAGCAGTTCTTC.

This clonotype was counted ten times or more. The V call is TRBV9, the J call TRBJ1-4; D is unresolved. V lost 2 bases and J 3 bases, leaving 11 bases between the germline ends. This CDR3 spans 15 amino acids. Per the germline V gene, CDR1 is SGDLS and CDR2 is YYNGEE. CDR3 bases: TGTGCCAGCAGCGTGACGCCTACAGCTAATGAAAAACTGTTTTTT. Translated, it gives CASSVTPTANEKLFF. Drawing the rest from reference TRBV9 and TRBJ1-4, the complete variable domain is DSGVTQTPKHLITATGQRVTLRCSPRSGDLSVYWYQQSLDQGLQFLIQYYNGEERAKGNILERFSAQQFPDLHSELNLSSLELGDSALYFCASSVTPTANEKLFFGSGTQLSVL.

There are many counts of this clonotype. The chain joins TRBV7-8 to TRBJ2-1; D is ambiguous. Germline CDR1 reads SGHVS; CDR2 reads FQNEAQ. This CDR3 contains 16 residues. Between the trimmed V and J ends, which lost 0 bases and 0 bases, there was a span of 9 bases. For the CDR3, the DNA is TGTGCCAGCAGCTTAGCACGGGCAGTCTCCTACAATGAGCAGTTCTTC. This encodes CASSLARAVSYNEQFF.

This clonotype was counted many times. V and J are TRBV3-1 and TRBJ1-4; TRBD1 aligns across 10 bases. This CDR3 is 15 amino acids long. V was clipped by 3 bases and J by 8 bases; unmatched bases: 6. The germline V gene encodes CDR1 LGHDT and CDR2 YNNKEL (reference sequence). The CDR3 bases are TGTGCCAGCAGCCACGCCGGGACAGGGGACGAAAAACTGTTTTTT. Protein sequence: CASSHAGTGDEKLFF.

The V and J genes are TRBV11-2 and TRBJ1-6; 7 nucleotides agree with TRBD1. CDR1 is SGHAT, CDR2 FQNNGV, per germline. CDR3 length: 14 amino acids. Losses at the gene ends were 4 bases for V and 5 bases for J; bases not matched to a gene: 2. CDR3 bases: TGTGCCAGCAGCTGGGACAGACATAATTCACCCCTCCACTTT. It codes for CASSWDRHNSPLHF.

A few counts support this clonotype. This rearrangement joins TRBV6-6 to TRBJ1-1; perhaps TRBD1 as D (5 bases). The CDR3 spans 16 residues. V dropped 0 bases and J dropped 4 bases, with 15 bases sitting between them. Germline CDR1 reads MNHNY; CDR2 reads SVGAGI (reference sequence). The CDR3, as DNA: TGTGCCAGCAGTTACTCTCACGGGGGGGTGGGCACTGAAGCTTTCTTT. Its translation: CASSYSHGGVGTEAFF.

This clonotype showed up many times. The rearrangement uses TRBV5-6 and TRBJ1-4; a possible D gene is TRBD1 (6 bases). The V gene's germline CDR1 is SGHDT and CDR2 YYEEEE. The CDR3 spans 14 residues. Trimming cost V 5 bases and J 8 bases, with 16 bases left between them. Written as DNA, the CDR3 is TGTGCCAGCAGGGACCGAGCGCAGGGGGAAAAACTGTTTTTT. Encoded protein: CASRDRAQGEKLFF.

This clonotype was detected ten times or more. The rearrangement uses TRBV11-3 and TRBJ2-3; D perhaps matches TRBD2 (6 bases). V shed 4 bases and J shed 2 bases, with 13 bases lying between them. Germline V gene lookup returns CDR1 SGHNT and CDR2 YENEEA. The CDR3 contains 15 residues. The CDR3 DNA is TGTGCCAGCAGCTCGGGACTGGCTTCCACAGATACGCAGTATTTT. It yields the protein CASSSGLASTDTQYF.

The chain is built from TRBV9 and TRBJ2-1; 10 nucleotides line up with TRBD2. V lost 4 bases to trimming and J lost 6 bases; unmatched junction nucleotides: 4. The CDR3 has 14 residues. The germline gives CDR1 SGDLS, CDR2 YYNGEE. CDR3 in amino acids: CASSKRGGPNEQFF. CDR3 coding DNA: TGTGCCAGCAGCAAGCGGGGGGGCCCCAATGAGCAGTTCTTC.

The table lists this clonotype with many counts. The chain uses TRBV30 and TRBJ1-2, with D possibly TRBD1 on 5 matching bases. V lost 5 bases, J lost 4 bases, and 17 bases lay in between. The CDR3 has 14 amino acids. The V gene's germline CDR1 is GTSNPN and CDR2 SVGIG (reference sequence). In DNA form, the CDR3 reads TGTGCCTGGCAAGGGGATGGGAATGGCTATGGCTACACCTTC. Translation gives CAWQGDGNGYGYTF.

The CDR3 DNA sequence: TGCAGCGGGCGAGGCTGGCTAGCTTCAGATACGCAGTATTTT. This encodes CSGRGWLASDTQYF. V and J are TRBV29-1 and TRBJ2-3, with TRBD2 as a possible D gene (5 bases). Trimming removed 7 bases from V and 4 bases from J, with 18 bases in between. The CDR3 is made up of 14 amino acids. Germline CDR1 and CDR2: SQVTM and ANQGSEA.

This clonotype has just a few counts. The chain recombines TRBV7-9 with TRBJ1-1; D might be TRBD1 (6 bases). V shed 5 bases and J shed 6 bases, with 16 bases lying between them. This CDR3 contains 14 residues. Per the germline V gene, CDR1 is SEHNR and CDR2 is FQNEAQ (reference sequence). CDR3 nucleotides: TGTGCCAGCAGCACCAAGACAGGAGGGGCTGAAGCTTTCTTT. Its translation: CASSTKTGGAEAFF.

This clonotype appeared many times. This chain links TRBV12-3 or TRBV12-4 with TRBJ2-2, with D possibly TRBD2 on 6 matching bases. V lost 4 bases and J 1 base, leaving 16 bases between the germline ends. The CDR3 is 17 amino acids. The CDR3, as DNA: TGTGCCAGCAGTTCGGGACTGGGACCCTTGAACACCGGGGAGCTGTTTTTT. This codes for CASSSGLGPLNTGELFF.

This clonotype has at least ten counts. The V call is TRBV11-3, the J call TRBJ1-5; D is undetermined. CDR3 length equals 17 residues. V lost 6 bases and J lost 3, with 21 bases in between. The germline gives CDR1 SGHNT, CDR2 YENEEA. The CDR3, as DNA: TGTGCCAGCAGACAATCGGACGGCCCGGGCCTCAATCAGCCCCAGCATTTT. This gives the protein CASRQSDGPGLNQPQHF.

In its sample, this clonotype was seen many times. The rearrangement links TRBV3-1 to TRBJ2-7; unclear D gene. Germline CDR1 LGHDT, CDR2 YNNKEL (reference sequence). CDR3 length: 12 residues. With 1 base removed from V and 6 bases from J, the gap between germline ends came to 7 bases. The DNA of the CDR3 is TGTGCCAGCAGCCAAGGGCAACTCGAGCAGTACTTC. Residues: CASSQGQLEQYF.

This chain links TRBV5-1 with TRBJ2-1; D not certain. Germline V CDR1 and CDR2: SGHRS, YFSETQ. Between the trimmed V and J ends, which lost 0 bases and 0 bases, there was a span of 10 bases. The length of the CDR3 is 16 residues. The CDR3 sequence: CASSLGGPISYNEQFF. CDR3 coding DNA: TGCGCCAGCAGCTTGGGTGGACCCATCTCCTACAATGAGCAGTTCTTC.

This clonotype was picked up a small number of times. The J gene is TRBJ2-5, the V gene TRBV10-1, with 8 nucleotides matching TRBD1. The CDR3 has 16 residues. The germline V gene encodes CDR1 WNHNN and CDR2 SYGVQD (reference sequence). Trimming cost V 2 bases and J 0 bases; bases outside gene matches: 5. CDR3 nucleotides: TGCGCCAGCAGTGAGGACAGGGGATCTTACCAAGAGACCCAGTACTTC. As protein: CASSEDRGSYQETQYF.

The chain uses TRBV12-3 or TRBV12-4 and TRBJ2-3; 8 bases map to TRBD2. The CDR3 runs to 15 residues. The ends lost 8 bases at V and 9 bases at J; junction bases unmatched: 16. The CDR3, as DNA: TGTGCCAGCGGCCTTTTGACGGGGGGGGTCGGGACGCAGTATTTT. It codes for CASGLLTGGVGTQYF.

This clonotype was seen only a few times. The gene calls are TRBV5-5 and TRBJ2-2; D may be TRBD1 or TRBD2 (6 bases each). Trimming cost V 0 bases and J 4 bases, with 13 bases left between them. This CDR3 has 16 residues. The germline V gene encodes CDR1 SGHKS and CDR2 YYEKEE (reference sequence). Written as DNA, the CDR3 is TGTGCCAGCAGCTTGGCCCGTGGGGGGCGCACCGGGGAGCTGTTTTTT. The encoded protein is CASSLARGGRTGELFF.

This clonotype was found a few times. The chain uses TRBV29-1 and TRBJ2-3; D gene ambiguous. This CDR3 has 14 amino acids. Trimming took off 1 base at V and 5 bases at J, with 13 bases between the two ends. The germline CDR1 and CDR2 sequences are SQVTM and ANQGSEA. The CDR3 reads CSVEGLDSEDTQYF. For the CDR3, the DNA is TGCAGCGTTGAAGGCCTAGATTCTGAAGATACGCAGTATTTT.

CDR3 region: CASSPLAGGRETQYF. DNA for the CDR3: TGTGCCAGCAGCCCCTTAGCGGGGGGGCGGGAGACCCAGTACTTC. The V gene is TRBV3-1, the J gene TRBJ2-5; TRBD2 matches 11 bases. The germline V gene encodes CDR1 LGHDT and CDR2 YNNKEL (reference sequence). The CDR3 is made up of 15 amino acids. V trimming: 4 bases; J trimming: 5 bases; junction bases outside the gene matches: 6.